These 20 T cell receptor beta chains came from one sample sequenced in a study of human T cells and chemical hapten exposure. TCRdb itself ran the RACE reads through MiXCR, one entry per CDR3 protein. Altogether over 100,000 distinct CDR3 sequences are present, roughly 9.5% being singletons, with the ten largest covering under 2%. Noted time point: healthy volunteer bleed at 2 weeks. Someone pulled total RNA out of unfractionated whole blood. The sequencing sample was made of whole blood. These TCRs come from a male donor in good health. Some clones in this sample may be carry-over from other donors' samples.

This chain uses TRBV18 with TRBJ2-1; D is undetermined. Germline V gene sequence: CDR1 KGHSH, CDR2 LQKENI. This CDR3 has 14 amino acids. V was cut by 2 bases and J by 0 bases, with 5 bases left in between. CDR3 in DNA: TGTGCCAGCTCACCATCGAGCTCCTACAATGAGCAGTTCTTC. This gives the protein CASSPSSSYNEQFF.

This clonotype came up a few times. The V call is TRBV5-1, the J call TRBJ2-1, with 7 bases aligning to TRBD1. Trimming at V came to 6 bases and at J to 0 bases, leaving 9 bases not matched to a gene. Germline CDR1 is SGHRS and CDR2 is YFSETQ. This CDR3 region has 16 residues. The CDR3 DNA reads as TGCGCCAGCACCCCTGAGGGGGCCAGCTCCTACAATGAGCAGTTCTTC. This sequence encodes CASTPEGASSYNEQFF.

This clonotype was seen a few times. This sequence joins TRBV3-1 and TRBJ1-6; the D is unclear. The CDR3 sequence is 17 residues long. CDR1 is LGHDT, CDR2 YNNKEL, per germline (reference sequence). The V end lost 2 bases, the J end lost 15 bases, and 26 bases lay between the germline ends. CDR3 sequence (DNA): TGTGCCAGCAGCCAACCCATCGAAGGTTGGGGAACCCCCCTCCTCCACTTT. This encodes CASSQPIEGWGTPLLHF.

This clonotype was counted at least ten times. The V gene is TRBV7-9, the J gene TRBJ2-3; D remains unclear. This CDR3 spans 15 amino acids. CDR1 and CDR2 (germline): SEHNR, FQNEAQ (reference sequence). V was pared by 5 bases and J by 0 bases, with 12 bases between. The CDR3 sequence: CASSPSQESTDTQYF. CDR3 bases: TGTGCCAGCAGCCCCTCCCAGGAGAGCACAGATACGCAGTATTTT.

This clonotype was counted between two and nine times. V is TRBV4-2 and J is TRBJ1-1, with D unclear. The CDR3 sequence is 15 residues long. Trimming removed 0 bases at V and 3 bases at J, with 11 bases between. CDR1 LGHNA and CDR2 YNFKEQ come from the germline V gene. The CDR3 DNA reads TGTGCCAGCAGCCAAGACTCGTCCAGAGACACTGAAGCTTTCTTT. Amino acids: CASSQDSSRDTEAFF.

This chain links TRBV7-2 with TRBJ1-1; no firm D call. The CDR3 has 14 residues. Germline-derived CDR1 and CDR2 are SGHTA and FQGNSA. The germline V and J ends were trimmed by 7 bases and 1 base, with 13 bases remaining between them. Here the CDR3 DNA reads TGTGCCAGCACCTACTATATGGGGAACACTGAAGCTTTCTTT. This translates into CASTYYMGNTEAFF.

This clonotype was counted between two and nine times. The rearrangement joins TRBV20-1 to TRBJ2-2, with unresolved D. Germline loops: CDR1 DFQATT, CDR2 SNEGSKA (reference sequence). CDR3 length equals 14 residues. V was shortened by 3 bases and J by 1 base, with 9 bases between the two germline ends. The CDR3 protein is CSASELLNTGELFF. DNA of the CDR3: TGCAGTGCTAGTGAACTACTGAACACCGGGGAGCTGTTTTTT.

V gene TRBV9 combines with J gene TRBJ2-1, with 8 positions matching TRBD2. CDR1 is SGDLS, CDR2 YYNGEE, per germline. This CDR3 is 17 amino acids long. The junction had 12 bases not matched to a gene; V was cut back by 3 bases and J by 4 bases. CDR3 sequence: CASSAPTIAGTYNEQFF. The CDR3, as DNA: TGTGCCAGCAGCGCCCCAACCATAGCGGGGACATACAATGAGCAGTTCTTC.

The chain carries TRBV27 and TRBJ2-5; D possibly uses TRBD1 or TRBD2 (5 bases each). CDR3 length: 13 amino acids. V lost 6 bases and J 4 bases, leaving 12 bases between the germline ends. CDR1 is MNHEY, CDR2 SMNVEV, per germline (reference sequence). CDR3 DNA: TGTGCCAGCAGAAGGGGTCGGGGAGAGACCCAGTACTTC. It is translated as CASRRGRGETQYF.

This clonotype was observed a handful of times. The chain carries TRBV10-1 and TRBJ2-5, with TRBD2 identical over 12 bases. Trimming cost V 6 bases and J 1 base; bases outside gene matches: 3. Germline V gene sequence: CDR1 WNHNN, CDR2 SYGVQD (reference sequence). The CDR3 totals 15 residues. The DNA of the CDR3 is TGCGCCAGCAGCATGGGACTAGCGGGCCAAGAGACCCAGTACTTC. Translated, it gives CASSMGLAGQETQYF.

The chain carries TRBV27 and TRBJ2-1; TRBD2 agrees at 11 bases. Looked up from germline, CDR1 is MNHEY and CDR2 is SMNVEV (reference sequence). The ends lost 9 bases at V and 3 bases at J; junction bases unmatched: 4. This CDR3 contains 14 residues. The CDR3 protein is CASQTSGNYNEQFF. In DNA, the CDR3 is TGTGCCAGTCAGACTAGCGGGAACTACAATGAGCAGTTCTTC.

This clonotype has a handful of counts. The V and J genes are TRBV29-1 and TRBJ2-7; D uncertain. This CDR3 has 11 residues. Trimming shortened V by 5 bases and J by 4 bases, and 9 bases separated the two germline ends. The germline gives CDR1 SQVTM, CDR2 ANQGSEA. CDR3 nucleotides: TGCAGCGTTCAGGTTTTTTACGAGCAGTACTTC. It encodes CSVQVFYEQYF.

The chain employs TRBV5-6 and TRBJ1-1, with D possibly being TRBD1 (5 bases). V lost 0 bases and J lost 6, with 12 bases in between. The germline CDR1 and CDR2 sequences are SGHDT and YYEEEE. This CDR3 is built from 14 residues. CDR3 region: CASSLGRAGSEAFF. The CDR3 region has the DNA TGTGCCAGCAGCTTGGGCAGGGCGGGTTCTGAAGCTTTCTTT.

This clonotype was recorded at least ten times. The chain recombines TRBV19 with TRBJ2-5; TRBD2 agrees at 14 bases. The CDR3 extends over 15 amino acids. Trimming cost V 4 bases and J 5 bases; bases outside gene matches: 3. Germline V gene lookup returns CDR1 LNHDA and CDR2 SQIVND (reference sequence). The CDR3 loop reads CASSRTSGGFETQYF. CDR3 DNA sequence: TGTGCCAGTAGTAGGACTAGCGGGGGGTTTGAGACCCAGTACTTC.

The CDR3 region is CASSQEVRASSGDEQYF. The CDR3 nucleotides are TGTGCCAGCAGTCAGGAAGTCCGGGCCAGCTCCGGAGACGAGCAGTACTTC. The J gene is TRBJ2-7, the V gene TRBV5-6, with unresolved D. V lost 5 bases, J lost 5 bases, and 26 bases lay in between. The CDR3 spans 17 residues. Germline lookup yields CDR1 SGHDT and CDR2 YYEEEE.

This chain connects TRBV29-1 to TRBJ2-7; 7 bases align to TRBD1. The CDR3 loop spans 13 amino acids. V was clipped by 2 bases and J by 4 bases; unmatched bases: 5. Germline V gene data show CDR1 as SQVTM and CDR2 as ANQGSEA. CDR3 amino acids: CSVEYTGVYEQYF. CDR3 DNA: TGCAGCGTTGAATACACAGGGGTGTACGAGCAGTACTTC.

This clonotype has a handful of counts. V usage is TRBV20-1 and J usage is TRBJ2-3; 9 bases fit TRBD1. V gave up 1 base and J gave up 2 bases; unmatched junction bases: 7. The CDR3 totals 16 residues. CDR1 DFQATT and CDR2 SNEGSKA come from the germline V gene (reference sequence). The CDR3 nucleotides read TGCAGTGCTAGAGGATGGACAGGGGACGTCACAGATACGCAGTATTTT. Its protein product is CSARGWTGDVTDTQYF.

V usage is TRBV20-1 and J usage is TRBJ1-4, with unresolved D. This CDR3 is built from 11 residues. Germline CDR1 reads DFQATT; CDR2 reads SNEGSKA (reference sequence). CDR3 DNA sequence: TGCGGCGAGTGGGCTAATGAAAAACTGTTTTTT. Amino acid sequence: CGEWANEKLFF.

This clonotype came up a few times. The chain uses TRBV15 and TRBJ1-5; tentatively, D is TRBD1 (5 bases). Trimming left V 0 bases short and J 5 bases short, with 11 bases between. This CDR3 comprises 15 residues. CDR1 and CDR2 from the germline V gene are LNHNV and YYDKDF (reference sequence). As DNA, the CDR3 is TGTGCCACCAGCAGAGATGGAAGGGACGATCAGCCCCAGCATTTT. Translation: CATSRDGRDDQPQHF.

The CDR3 DNA is TGCGCCAGCAGACTGACCGCGGGAGGTGCCTACAATGAGCAGTTCTTC. It codes for CASRLTAGGAYNEQFF. This sequence joins TRBV4-1 and TRBJ2-1; 8 positions match TRBD2. The CDR3 extends over 16 amino acids. In germline, CDR1 is MGHRA, CDR2 YSYEKL. J gave up 2 bases and V 6 bases, and 9 bases lay outside the gene matches.